This entry is about one T cell receptor beta chain. Its antigen is currently not known. The input lacks base qualities; no much larger clone sits a single base away. The data derive from a study of blood T cell repertoires in COVID-19 (dated by TCRdb to about 2020). With respect to the entire study: The collaborator samples originated in the United States, Italy and Spain and spanned the acute and convalescent phases of COVID-19. The prospective study material was composed of cDNA or gDNA derived from T cells, B-cell-depleted T cells, or PBMCs. The dataset comprised deeply sampled blood TCRbeta repertoires from subjects exposed to, actively infected with, or recovered from COVID-19. The repertoires were released in a freely available public database meant as a resource for research on the immune response to SARS-CoV-2. Samples came from the ongoing ImmuneRACE study (first 160 participants) plus 1,254 subjects from 6 global collaborators. Nearly every sample came with metadata listing a de-identified subject ID, COVID-19 status, age in years and sex. Where available, HLA class I and class II types were taken from metadata supplied by the sample provider and were not determined by assay-based typing. Study-level results and caveats: The quantity of clinical and demographic metadata differed by source and by participant and was supplied without curation.

The collaborating institutions used their own protocols to collect whole blood in K2EDTA tubes. For TCRbeta analysis, collaborators shipped samples in one of three forms: frozen whole blood, isolated PBMCs, or DNA extracted from either of those sample types. The CDR3 runs 13 residues from the cysteine to the phenylalanine. Only CDR3 DNA is held: 39 bases, read in frame from base 1. Relative to germline, V is missing 1 base and J is missing 9 bases, with 6 bases of the junction outside any gene match. The germline V gene sets CDR1 to SQVTM and CDR2 to ANQGSEA. The immunoSEQ Assay, a bias-controlled multiplex PCR, was used to amplify TCRbeta CDR3 regions from genomic DNA. The paper's processing steps were these. The number of nucleated cells in each sample was estimated by amplification of reference gene primers within the assay. Sequence reads were collapsed and filtered to measure the absolute abundance of every unique TCRbeta CDR3 rearrangement. For each sample, productive Simpson clonality was calculated by taking the square root of Simpson's diversity index across productive rearrangements. TCRdb obtained this table from immuneACCESS and retained in-frame rearrangements with V and J assigned. These tables miss some clones; where compared with another copy, unresolved V genes account for less than half of the shortfall, and the remainder is unexplained. V, J and clone size derive from that table, while D and trimming were established from the DNA sequence. The sample table records about 210,000 clones; 80% to 90% of these occur just once. Jointly, the top ten make up about 2.5% of the sample.

Material for sequencing was peripheral blood. The rearranged chain carries TRBV29-1 and TRBJ1-2; 9 bases in the junction line up with TRBD1. The sequence was collected from a woman aged 40 to 50 with active or convalescent COVID-19. The CDR3 protein: CSVEGGTGSSYTF. The nucleotide sequence is TGCAGCGTTGAAGGTGGGACAGGGTCAAGCTACACCTTC.